This T cell receptor (beta chain) is drawn from a study of OX40 agonist ivuxolimab in advanced cancers. V was clipped by 0 bases and J by 2 bases, with 15 bases between them. The germline CDR1 and CDR2 sequences are SGHRS and YFSETQ. The CDR3 runs 17 residues. To note about this clone: As yet, its antigen is unknown.

The study, taken as a whole, reports: By week 6 at 0.1 to 3.0 mg/kg, blood CD4+ and CD8+ T cells had expanded clonally. The mean number of expanded clones was higher in CD8+ T cells than in CD4+.

Generated by immunoSEQ multiplex PCR, the TCRdb table keeps only in-frame clones and is missing some. The sample gives 89,000 or so clones, roughly 88% of which show up once; less than 0.85% is in the top ten. Source: CD4+ or CD8+ T cells sorted from blood, taken in a trial of the OX40 agonist ivuxolimab. The J gene is TRBJ2-4, the V gene TRBV5-1, with D maybe TRBD2 (7 bases). This clonotype was obtained from an adult with an advanced solid tumor such as melanoma, head and neck, liver or kidney cancer. The CDR3 sequence: CASSLAGGGASKNIQYF. In nucleotides, the CDR3 is TGCGCCAGCAGCTTGGCTGGGGGGGGCGCGTCCAAAAACATTCAGTACTTC.